The clone carrying this T cell receptor (beta chain) was observed a few times. The data were obtained in a study of cytomegalovirus exposure and HLA in healthy donors. The CDR3 consists of 18 residues. V lost 2 bases and J 3 bases, leaving 20 bases between the germline ends. CDR1 and CDR2 (germline): SGHTA, FQGTGA. PCR used 60 Vbeta primers and 13 Jbeta primers. Assay used: immunoSEQ multiplex PCR; TCRdb lists only in-frame clones, some missing. The data show tens of thousands of clones, with roughly 67% seen just once and 5.4% held by the top ten. The sample was PBMCs. The chain recombines TRBV7-3 with TRBJ1-3; weak D call: TRBD1 (5 bases). The origin of this receptor is a man aged 45-65 years in good health and CMV-seronegative. In DNA form, the CDR3 reads TGTGCCAGCAGCTTAGAGTGGGCAGGGCCGGGTAGTGGAAACACCATATATTTT. This gives the protein CASSLEWAGPGSGNTIYF. The full variable domain, in which reference TRBV7-3 and TRBJ1-3 provide the parts outside the CDR3, is GAGVSQTPSNKVTEKGKYVELRCDPISGHTALYWYRQSLGQGPEFLIYFQGTGAADDSGLPNDRFFAVRPEGSVSTLKIQRTERGDSAVYLCASSLEWAGPGSGNTIYFGEGSWLTVV.